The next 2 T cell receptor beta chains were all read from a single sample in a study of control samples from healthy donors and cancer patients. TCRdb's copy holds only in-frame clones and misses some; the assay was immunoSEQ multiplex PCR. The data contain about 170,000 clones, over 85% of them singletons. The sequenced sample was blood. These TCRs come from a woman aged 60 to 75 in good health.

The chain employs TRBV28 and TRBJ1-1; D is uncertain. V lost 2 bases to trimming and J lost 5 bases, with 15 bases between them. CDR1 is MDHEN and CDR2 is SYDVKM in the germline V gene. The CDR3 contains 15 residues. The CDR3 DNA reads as TGTGCCAGCAGTTTAAGTTCCGAGGGAAAGACTGAAGCTTTCTTT. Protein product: CASSLSSEGKTEAFF.

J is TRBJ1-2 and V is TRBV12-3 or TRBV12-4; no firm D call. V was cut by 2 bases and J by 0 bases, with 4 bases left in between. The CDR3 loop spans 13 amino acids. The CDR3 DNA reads TGTGCCAGCAGTTTACAGTCTAACTATGGCTACACCTTC. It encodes CASSLQSNYGYTF.